This TCR beta chain was recorded in a study of regulatory T cells in long-lasting Graves disease. Time point indicated: newly diagnosed GD, antithyroid drugs for less than 3 months. PBMC-derived RNA was used for the TCR library. About this clonotype: Its antigen is still unknown. The likely explanation is a read error, given a far larger clone one base away.

Overall study results and limits: Under persistent disease, TRBV28, TRBJ1-2 and TRBJ2-5 were used preferentially. Relative to newly diagnosed Graves' patients, persistent ones had lower TCR diversity.

The V gene's germline CDR1 is SEHNR and CDR2 FQNEAQ (reference sequence). This CDR3 has 15 residues. CDR3-region Arm-PCR and iRepertoire HTBI primers produced the TCR beta libraries. TCRdb called the multiplex PCR reads again in MiXCR, with one record for every CDR3 protein. The sample holds 200,000 to 300,000 distinct CDR3 sequences, around 21% seen once. This material consisted of peripheral blood mononuclear cells (PBMCs), taken at new diagnosis, from a patient treated with antithyroid drugs. The chain joins TRBV7-9 to TRBJ2-7; D may be TRBD2 (6 bases). The source is a female donor with Graves disease. This CDR3 is CANSLAVPSRNEQYF. The CDR3 DNA sequence: TGTGCCAACAGCTTAGCGGTTCCCAGCAGGAACGAGCAGTACTTC.